The 30 T cell receptor beta chains in this list originate from one sample, sequenced in a study of T cells after yellow fever vaccination. TCRdb re-called the 5' RACE reads with MiXCR, one entry per CDR3 protein. The table shows roughly 180,000 distinct CDR3 sequences, with 5.5% to 7.5% occurring only once. This specimen consisted of CD4+ T cells sorted from PBMCs, obtained on the day of the first yellow fever vaccination. These receptors came from a man younger than 30 who received the YFV17D yellow fever vaccine.

This clonotype was seen ten or more times. The CDR3 DNA follows: TGTGCCAGCAGCTTAGGGGAGCAGGGGGGCGAGCAGTACGTC. Its protein product is CASSLGEQGGEQYV. J is TRBJ2-7 and V is TRBV7-9; perhaps TRBD1 as D (7 bases). Per the germline V gene, CDR1 is SEHNR and CDR2 is FQNEAQ (reference sequence). The CDR3 runs to 14 residues. V dropped 1 base and J dropped 6 bases, with 13 bases sitting between them.

This clonotype turned up a few times. Mismatch with germline at one junction end may stem from a read error. The chain carries TRBV4-3 and TRBJ2-1; the match to TRBD1 covers 9 bases. This CDR3 has 17 residues. The germline V gene has CDR1 LGHNA and CDR2 YSLEER. The CDR3 DNA reads TGCGCCAGCAGCCAGGAAACCGGGACAGGGTCCTTCAATGAGCAGTTCTTC. This encodes CASSQETGTGSFNEQFF.

This clonotype was detected many times. V gene TRBV4-1 combines with J gene TRBJ1-2; D possibly corresponds to TRBD1 (5 bases). Germline V gives CDR1 MGHRA, CDR2 YSYEKL. The CDR3 spans 14 residues. The V end lost 0 bases, the J end lost 6 bases, and 11 bases lay between the germline ends. In nucleotides, the CDR3 is TGCGCCAGCAGCCAAGACCGGGGGTTCAATGGCTACACCTTC. It codes for CASSQDRGFNGYTF.

This clonotype was found many times. The rearrangement uses TRBV5-1 and TRBJ2-7; 8 bases agree with TRBD1. This CDR3 is built from 15 residues. J gave up 6 bases and V 0 bases, and 8 bases lay outside the gene matches. The germline gives CDR1 SGHRS, CDR2 YFSETQ. Here the CDR3 reads CASSLGGQGALEQYF. In DNA form, the CDR3 reads TGCGCCAGCAGCTTGGGGGGGCAGGGGGCCCTCGAGCAGTACTTC.

This clonotype was seen a few times. This chain connects TRBV9 to TRBJ2-5, with 10 bases lining up with TRBD2. Germline assignment: CDR1 SGDLS and CDR2 YYNGEE. The CDR3 is 15 residues long. The V gene end was trimmed by 5 bases and the J gene end by 1 base; junction bases not matched to a gene: 5. The CDR3 region is CASSRSGGSQETQYF. CDR3 DNA sequence: TGTGCCAGCAGTCGTAGCGGGGGGTCCCAAGAGACCCAGTACTTC.

This clonotype has more than one count but fewer than ten. V is TRBV13 and J is TRBJ2-2; TRBD1 matches at 7 bases. The CDR3 extends over 15 amino acids. Germline trimming cut 3 bases from V and 2 bases from J; bases unmatched to any gene: 3. CDR1 PRHDT and CDR2 FYEKMQ come from the germline V gene (reference sequence). CDR3 in amino acids: CASSFDRVNTGELFF. The CDR3 DNA reads TGTGCCAGCAGCTTCGACAGGGTCAACACCGGGGAGCTGTTTTTT.

The chain joins TRBV5-1 to TRBJ2-3, with TRBD2 matching 12 bases. The J segment lost 5 bases and the V segment lost 1 base, leaving 2 bases of the junction unmatched. The V gene's germline CDR1 is SGHRS and CDR2 YFSETQ. The CDR3 sequence is 15 residues long. In DNA form, the CDR3 reads TGCGCCAGCAGCTTGTCTAGCGGGGGGGTAGATACGCAGTATTTT. Protein product: CASSLSSGGVDTQYF.

The chain combines TRBV19 with TRBJ1-5; 8 nucleotides agree with TRBD1. With V trimmed by 9 bases and J by 6 bases, 10 bases remained unmatched. CDR1 and CDR2 (germline): LNHDA, SQIVND (reference sequence). This CDR3 is built from 14 residues. The CDR3 loop is CASGFGQGRQPQHF. The CDR3 DNA reads as TGTGCCAGCGGGTTTGGACAGGGACGTCAGCCCCAGCATTTT.

This chain links TRBV7-2 with TRBJ1-1, with 7 bases fitting TRBD1. CDR1 and CDR2 from the germline V gene are SGHTA and FQGNSA. V trimming: 0 bases; J trimming: 1 base; junction bases outside the gene matches: 2. The CDR3 consists of 15 residues. CDR3 residues: CASSLATGRNTEAFF. The CDR3 region has the DNA TGTGCCAGCAGCTTAGCGACAGGGAGGAACACTGAAGCTTTCTTT.

This clonotype was found a few times. The chain joins TRBV5-1 to TRBJ1-1; 8 bases line up with TRBD1. The germline gives CDR1 SGHRS, CDR2 YFSETQ. The CDR3 contains 15 residues. The V and J ends lost 4 bases and 2 bases, in that order; junction bases with no gene match: 7. CDR3 nucleotides: TGCGCCAGCAGCAGGGGCGGACAGGGCAACACTGAAGCTTTCTTT. The encoded protein is CASSRGGQGNTEAFF.

This clonotype occurred many times. CDR3 coding DNA: TGCGCCAGCAGCCAATTCCGGCAGGGCCAGGGTAAGAATGAGCAGTTCTTC. Translation gives CASSQFRQGQGKNEQFF. The chain has TRBV4-3 and TRBJ2-1, with TRBD1 as a possible D gene (5 bases). Germline CDR1 is LGHNA and CDR2 is YSLEER. Trimming left V 2 bases short and J 7 bases short, with 21 bases between. There are 17 residues in the CDR3.

The V and J genes are TRBV30 and TRBJ2-7; 10 nucleotides agree with TRBD2. The CDR3 is 12 amino acids. The trim removed 3 bases at V and 6 bases at J, leaving 2 bases unmatched. Germline V gene lookup returns CDR1 GTSNPN and CDR2 SVGIG (reference sequence). CDR3 nucleotides: TGTGCCTGGAGCTTAGCGGGGGGCGAGCAGTACTTC. It codes for CAWSLAGGEQYF.

This clonotype was recorded at least ten times. The chain uses TRBV9 and TRBJ2-6; TRBD2 matches at 10 bases. V lost 2 bases to trimming and J lost 2 bases; unmatched junction nucleotides: 4. This CDR3 comprises 17 residues. Looked up from germline, CDR1 is SGDLS and CDR2 is YYNGEE. The CDR3 DNA reads as TGTGCCAGCAGCGTCAGCGGGGGGGAGACTGGGGCCAACGTCCTGACTTTC. Residues: CASSVSGGETGANVLTF.

This clonotype was counted at least ten times. J is TRBJ2-4 and V is TRBV12-5; D remains ambiguous. Per germline, CDR1 LGHNT and CDR2 FRNRAP. V was clipped by 6 bases and J by 0 bases, with 3 bases between them. The CDR3 is 12 amino acids. CDR3 sequence reads: CASGTAKNIQYF. For the CDR3, the DNA is TGTGCTAGTGGGACAGCCAAAAACATTCAGTACTTC.

Ten or more counts support this clonotype. The rearrangement joins TRBV7-2 to TRBJ2-3; D not resolved. This CDR3 spans 13 amino acids. Germline CDR1 SGHTA, CDR2 FQGNSA. V lost 2 bases and J 5 bases, leaving 8 bases between the germline ends. The CDR3 nucleotides are TGTGCCAGCAGCTTAACAGCAATAGATACGCAGTATTTT. This encodes CASSLTAIDTQYF.

The rearrangement links TRBV18 to TRBJ1-1; TRBD1 aligns across 11 bases. Germline lookup yields CDR1 KGHSH and CDR2 LQKENI. The CDR3 has 16 amino acids. V shed 3 bases, J shed 3 bases, and the junction held 6 bases outside the gene matches. CDR3 in DNA: TGTGCCAGCTCACCCGCCGGGACAGGGGGGTACACTGAAGCTTTCTTT. It specifies CASSPAGTGGYTEAFF.

This chain connects TRBV5-1 to TRBJ2-2, with unresolved D. V was pared by 4 bases and J by 0 bases, with 7 bases between. CDR1 SGHRS and CDR2 YFSETQ come from the germline V gene. The CDR3 is 14 amino acids. The CDR3 here is CASSDGANTGELFF. CDR3 sequence (DNA): TGCGCCAGCAGCGACGGAGCGAACACCGGGGAGCTGTTTTTT.

This clonotype has ten or more counts. The gene calls are TRBV7-9 and TRBJ1-2, with a possible D match to TRBD1 (6 bases). CDR3 length equals 12 residues. The V gene lost 4 bases and the J gene lost 6 bases, with 9 bases spanning the gap. Per the germline V gene, CDR1 is SEHNR and CDR2 is FQNEAQ (reference sequence). The CDR3 nucleotides read TGTGCCAGCAGCTGGGACATCGATGGCTACACCTTC. Its protein product is CASSWDIDGYTF.

This clonotype was counted at least ten times. The chain links TRBV20-1 to TRBJ1-2; 12 bases are shared with TRBD1. The CDR3 covers 14 residues. CDR1 and CDR2 from the germline V gene are DFQATT and SNEGSKA (reference sequence). CDR3 DNA sequence: TGCATAACCGGGACAGGGGGCGCCGGCTATGGCTACACCTTC. This translates into CITGTGGAGYGYTF.

The chain employs TRBV6-5 and TRBJ2-2; possible D gene TRBD2, 5 bases. The CDR3 is made up of 17 amino acids. The V gene's germline CDR1 is MNHEY and CDR2 SVGAGI. V was cut by 2 bases and J by 6 bases, with 19 bases left in between. CDR3 sequence reads: CASSYARGTTHAGELFF. The CDR3 DNA follows: TGTGCCAGCAGTTACGCTCGGGGAACCACACACGCCGGGGAGCTGTTTTTT.

This clonotype was observed many times. The chain couples TRBV7-2 to TRBJ1-5; D remains unclear. V was cut by 4 bases and J by 3 bases, with 4 bases left in between. This CDR3 contains 12 residues. From germline, CDR1 is SGHTA and CDR2 FQGNSA. CDR3 bases: TGTGCCAGCAGCTACAACAATCAGCCCCAGCATTTT. Encoded protein: CASSYNNQPQHF.

This clonotype was counted at least ten times. This chain connects TRBV4-2 to TRBJ1-2; TRBD1 is a possible D gene (6 bases). The V end was cut by 4 bases, the J end by 3 bases, with 12 bases between. The germline CDR1 and CDR2 sequences are LGHNA and YNFKEQ. The CDR3 sequence is 14 residues long. The CDR3 here is CASSRGRGDYGYTF. Written as DNA, the CDR3 is TGTGCCAGCAGCCGAGGCAGGGGAGACTATGGCTACACCTTC.

The chain carries TRBV6-5 and TRBJ2-1; TRBD1 agrees at 7 bases. CDR1 and CDR2 (germline): MNHEY, SVGAGI. With 1 base clipped from V and 0 bases from J, the junction kept 12 bases outside the gene matches. This CDR3 has 19 amino acids. The CDR3 bases are TGTGCCAGCAGTTACTTCACTGGGACAGAAATGAGCTCCTACAATGAGCAGTTCTTC. Translated: CASSYFTGTEMSSYNEQFF.

This clonotype appeared many times. The chain joins TRBV7-3 to TRBJ1-5; D unresolved. CDR3 length equals 15 residues. Germline V gene sequence: CDR1 SGHTA, CDR2 FQGTGA. Trimming cost V 1 base and J 9 bases, with 16 bases left between them. The CDR3 spells CASSLRGDPVRPQHF. The CDR3 nucleotides are TGTGCCAGCAGCTTAAGGGGAGACCCAGTGCGGCCCCAGCATTTT.

V and J are TRBV28 and TRBJ1-6, with 10 nucleotides matching TRBD1. Germline loops: CDR1 MDHEN, CDR2 SYDVKM. The CDR3 extends over 15 amino acids. V gave up 5 bases and J gave up 7 bases; unmatched junction bases: 5. The CDR3: CASSIMGQGNSPLHF. The CDR3 DNA is TGTGCCAGCAGTATAATGGGACAGGGGAATTCACCCCTCCACTTT.

The chain joins TRBV10-3 to TRBJ2-7, with a tentative D call TRBD2 (6 bases). The length of the CDR3 is 14 residues. Per germline, CDR1 ENHRY and CDR2 SYGVKD. V dropped 4 bases and J dropped 2 bases, with 12 bases sitting between them. The CDR3 bases are TGTGCCATCAGTGGGGGGGACGGACCCTACGAGCAGTACTTC. It is translated as CAISGGDGPYEQYF.

This rearrangement joins TRBV9 to TRBJ2-3; 14 bases line up with TRBD2. CDR1 is SGDLS, CDR2 YYNGEE, per germline. The junction had 5 bases not matched to a gene; V was cut back by 3 bases and J by 2 bases. This CDR3 has 17 residues. The CDR3 is CASSAGTSGGLTDTQYF. The CDR3 nucleotides read TGTGCCAGCAGCGCGGGGACTAGCGGGGGTCTCACAGATACGCAGTATTTT.

This chain uses TRBV7-9 with TRBJ1-5; D is undetermined. CDR1 is SEHNR, CDR2 FQNEAQ, per germline (reference sequence). V dropped 5 bases and J dropped 0 bases, with 11 bases sitting between them. This CDR3 is 15 amino acids long. The CDR3 loop is CASSPGRDSNQPQHF. CDR3 in DNA: TGTGCCAGCAGCCCGGGCAGAGATAGCAATCAGCCCCAGCATTTT.

Ten or more counts support this clonotype. The gene calls are TRBV12-3 or TRBV12-4 and TRBJ1-6; no clear D gene. The CDR3 is made up of 16 amino acids. V gave up 3 bases and J gave up 8 bases, with 17 bases separating them. CDR3 sequence: CASSFGRRKADSPLHF. The CDR3 DNA reads TGTGCCAGCAGTTTTGGGCGGCGAAAAGCAGATTCACCCCTCCACTTT.

This clonotype was counted many times. J is TRBJ2-2 and V is TRBV5-1; no firm D call. V gave up 4 bases and J gave up 0 bases, with 19 bases separating them. The CDR3 is 18 residues long. Germline assignment: CDR1 SGHRS and CDR2 YFSETQ. The CDR3, as DNA: TGCGCCAGCAGCCGGTTGCCGACGGAAACAGCGAACACCGGGGAGCTGTTTTTT. Translating it yields CASSRLPTETANTGELFF.